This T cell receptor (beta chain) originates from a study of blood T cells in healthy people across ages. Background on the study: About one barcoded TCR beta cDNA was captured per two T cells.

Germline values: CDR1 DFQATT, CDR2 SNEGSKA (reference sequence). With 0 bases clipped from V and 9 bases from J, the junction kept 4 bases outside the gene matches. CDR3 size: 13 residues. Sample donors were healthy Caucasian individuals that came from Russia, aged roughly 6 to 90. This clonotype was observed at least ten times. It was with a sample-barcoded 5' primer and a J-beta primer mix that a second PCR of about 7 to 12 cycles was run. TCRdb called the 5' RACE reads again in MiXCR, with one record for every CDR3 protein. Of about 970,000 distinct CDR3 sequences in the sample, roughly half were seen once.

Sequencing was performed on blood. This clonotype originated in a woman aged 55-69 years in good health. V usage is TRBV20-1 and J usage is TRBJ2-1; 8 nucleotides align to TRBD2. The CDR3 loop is CSARDYLAGEQFF. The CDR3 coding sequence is TGCAGTGCTAGAGATTACCTAGCGGGTGAGCAGTTCTTC.